The rows below give T cell receptor beta chains drawn from one sample of a study of blood T cell repertoires in COVID-19. Clones were sequenced by immunoSEQ multiplex PCR, and TCRdb holds only the in-frame ones, with some missing. The data hold around 60,000 clones, with roughly 90% observed a single time. The sequenced material came from peripheral blood. The source is a human donor in a cohort sampled during active COVID-19. Each CDR3 is given with its conserved first and last residue. D genes are given only for firm matches. Clone size is given for some rows only: seen once, a few or many times, or a class if the clone is expanded.

D gene: NA
clone size: NA
V gene: TRBV12-3/TRBV12-4
CDR3 length: 13
J gene: TRBJ2-7
CDR3 protein: CASSLVGARKQYF
CDR3 DNA: TGTGCCAGCAGTTTAGTAGGGGCCCGCAAGCAGTACTTC

D gene: TRBD1
clone size: once
V gene: TRBV5-4
CDR3 length: 15
J gene: TRBJ2-3
CDR3 protein: CASSLGGQARGTQYF
CDR3 DNA: TGTGCCAGCAGCTTGGGGGGACAGGCCCGAGGCACGCAGTATTTT

D gene: NA
clone size: NA
V gene: TRBV18
CDR3 length: 15
J gene: TRBJ2-3
CDR3 protein: CASSRGSGSTDTQYF
CDR3 DNA: TGTGCCAGCTCCCGGGGGAGTGGGAGCACAGATACGCAGTATTTT

D gene: TRBD1
clone size: few
V gene: TRBV5-1
CDR3 length: 17
J gene: TRBJ1-2
CDR3 protein: CASSLRGAQGMDYGYTF
CDR3 DNA: TGCGCCAGCAGCTTAAGAGGGGCACAGGGGATGGACTATGGCTACACCTTC

D gene: NA
clone size: NA
V gene: TRBV5-1
CDR3 length: 14
J gene: TRBJ1-2
CDR3 protein: CASSYLQADYGYTF
CDR3 DNA: TGCGCCAGCAGCTACCTACAAGCGGACTATGGCTACACCTTC

D gene: NA
clone size: NA
V gene: TRBV21-1
CDR3 length: 16
J gene: TRBJ2-1
CDR3 protein: CASTTRGGLEPVEQFF
CDR3 DNA: TGTGCCAGCACCACGAGGGGGGGACTAGAGCCAGTTGAGCAGTTCTTC

D gene: TRBD2
clone size: NA
V gene: TRBV2
CDR3 length: 16
J gene: TRBJ2-1
CDR3 protein: CASSPEAGAYIGEQFF
CDR3 DNA: TGTGCCAGCAGTCCTGAAGCGGGGGCCTATATTGGGGAGCAGTTCTTC

D gene: TRBD2
clone size: NA
V gene: TRBV19
CDR3 length: 14
J gene: TRBJ2-7
CDR3 protein: CASSIGAGVSEQYF
CDR3 DNA: TGTGCCAGTAGTATTGGTGCGGGAGTTAGCGAGCAGTACTTC

D gene: NA
clone size: NA
V gene: TRBV6-5
CDR3 length: 14
J gene: TRBJ1-1
CDR3 protein: CASGGAGFGTEAFF
CDR3 DNA: TGTGCCAGCGGGGGGGCTGGGTTCGGCACTGAAGCTTTCTTT

D gene: NA
clone size: NA
V gene: TRBV2
CDR3 length: 10
J gene: TRBJ1-1
CDR3 protein: CASREVVAFF
CDR3 DNA: TGTGCCAGCAGAGAGGTTGTAGCTTTCTTT

D gene: TRBD1
clone size: NA
V gene: TRBV19
CDR3 length: 15
J gene: TRBJ1-5
CDR3 protein: CASRTTGTGYQPQHF
CDR3 DNA: TGTGCCAGTAGAACAACCGGGACAGGCTATCAGCCCCAGCATTTT

D gene: NA
clone size: NA
V gene: TRBV30
CDR3 length: 11
J gene: TRBJ1-1
CDR3 protein: CAWSPSSEAFF
CDR3 DNA: TGTGCCTGGAGTCCTTCTTCTGAAGCTTTCTTT

D gene: NA
clone size: NA
V gene: TRBV4-3
CDR3 length: 16
J gene: TRBJ1-1
CDR3 protein: CASSQTDIFLVGEAFF
CDR3 DNA: TGCGCCAGCAGCCAAACGGACATCTTCTTAGTGGGGGAAGCTTTCTTT

D gene: NA
clone size: NA
V gene: TRBV11-2
CDR3 length: 15
J gene: TRBJ2-1
CDR3 protein: CASSLVSRGYNEQFF
CDR3 DNA: TGTGCCAGCAGCTTAGTTTCTAGGGGCTACAATGAGCAGTTCTTC

D gene: TRBD2
clone size: NA
V gene: TRBV19
CDR3 length: 15
J gene: TRBJ2-7
CDR3 protein: CASSNAGRTAYEQYF
CDR3 DNA: TGTGCCAGTAGTAACGCCGGGAGGACCGCCTACGAGCAGTACTTC

D gene: NA
clone size: NA
V gene: TRBV14
CDR3 length: 19
J gene: TRBJ2-2
CDR3 protein: CASSQDPPLVAANTGELFF
CDR3 DNA: TGTGCCAGCAGCCAAGATCCCCCCCTCGTTGCAGCGAACACCGGGGAGCTGTTTTTT

D gene: TRBD1
clone size: NA
V gene: TRBV7-2
CDR3 length: 15
J gene: TRBJ1-1
CDR3 protein: CASSLGVTGGTEAFF
CDR3 DNA: TGTGCCAGCAGCTTAGGAGTGACAGGGGGCACTGAAGCTTTCTTT

D gene: NA
clone size: NA
V gene: TRBV12-3/TRBV12-4
CDR3 length: 13
J gene: TRBJ2-5
CDR3 protein: CASSPGSPETQYF
CDR3 DNA: TGTGCCAGCAGCCCGGGGAGTCCAGAGACCCAGTACTTC

D gene: NA
clone size: NA
V gene: TRBV7-2
CDR3 length: 12
J gene: TRBJ2-3
CDR3 protein: CASSPEQVTQYF
CDR3 DNA: TGTGCCAGCAGCCCCGAACAAGTAACGCAGTATTTT

D gene: NA
clone size: NA
V gene: TRBV6-5
CDR3 length: 14
J gene: TRBJ2-7
CDR3 protein: CASSYGGEHYEQYF
CDR3 DNA: TGTGCCAGCAGTTACGGTGGGGAGCACTACGAGCAGTACTTC

D gene: NA
clone size: NA
V gene: TRBV13
CDR3 length: 14
J gene: TRBJ2-7
CDR3 protein: CASSAGGHNYEQYF
CDR3 DNA: TGTGCCAGCAGCGCGGGCGGGCACAACTACGAGCAGTACTTC

D gene: TRBD1
clone size: NA
V gene: TRBV28
CDR3 length: 15
J gene: TRBJ2-1
CDR3 protein: CASSQRQGAYHEQFF
CDR3 DNA: TGTGCCAGCAGTCAGAGACAGGGGGCTTACCATGAGCAGTTCTTC

D gene: NA
clone size: NA
V gene: TRBV19
CDR3 length: 17
J gene: TRBJ1-6
CDR3 protein: CASSIVRSSEYNSPLHF
CDR3 DNA: TGTGCCAGTAGTATAGTCCGTTCTTCGGAGTATAATTCACCCCTCCACTTT

D gene: TRBD2
clone size: NA
V gene: TRBV6-5
CDR3 length: 13
J gene: TRBJ2-7
CDR3 protein: CASSLAGAYEQYF
CDR3 DNA: TGTGCCAGCAGCTTAGCGGGAGCTTACGAGCAGTACTTC

D gene: TRBD1
clone size: NA
V gene: TRBV29-1
CDR3 length: 11
J gene: TRBJ1-2
CDR3 protein: CSAGQAVGYTF
CDR3 DNA: TGCAGCGCGGGACAGGCGGTCGGCTACACCTTC

D gene: TRBD2
clone size: NA
V gene: TRBV4-2
CDR3 length: 16
J gene: TRBJ2-2
CDR3 protein: CASSQGRSGGRGELFF
CDR3 DNA: TGTGCCAGCAGCCAAGGTCGTAGCGGGGGACGCGGGGAGCTGTTTTTT

D gene: TRBD1
clone size: NA
V gene: TRBV9
CDR3 length: 14
J gene: TRBJ2-7
CDR3 protein: CASSSGQGLYEQYF
CDR3 DNA: TGTGCCAGCAGCTCGGGACAGGGCCTCTACGAGCAGTACTTC

D gene: NA
clone size: NA
V gene: TRBV7-2
CDR3 length: 15
J gene: TRBJ1-3
CDR3 protein: CASSLAGGSGNTIYF
CDR3 DNA: TGTGCCAGCAGCTTAGCGGGGGGCTCTGGAAACACCATATATTTT

D gene: NA
clone size: NA
V gene: TRBV27
CDR3 length: 13
J gene: TRBJ1-1
CDR3 protein: CASSFVGRAEAFF
CDR3 DNA: TGTGCCAGCAGTTTCGTCGGCAGGGCTGAAGCTTTCTTT

D gene: NA
clone size: NA
V gene: TRBV13
CDR3 length: 16
J gene: TRBJ1-2
CDR3 protein: CASSLGFRGDTYGYTF
CDR3 DNA: TGTGCCAGCAGCTTAGGTTTCAGGGGCGATACCTATGGCTACACCTTC

D gene: NA
clone size: once
V gene: TRBV6-6
CDR3 length: 14
J gene: TRBJ1-5
CDR3 protein: CASSYLGSNQPQHF
CDR3 DNA: TGTGCCAGCAGTTACCTTGGCAGCAATCAGCCCCAGCATTTT

D gene: NA
clone size: NA
V gene: TRBV3-1/TRBV3-2
CDR3 length: 16
J gene: TRBJ1-2
CDR3 protein: CASSQTAGGGSNGYTF
CDR3 DNA: TGTGCCAGCAGCCAAACGGCAGGCGGGGGCTCTAATGGCTACACCTTC

D gene: NA
clone size: once
V gene: TRBV12-3/TRBV12-4
CDR3 length: 13
J gene: TRBJ1-1
CDR3 protein: CASSQTPGGISFF
CDR3 DNA: TGTGCCAGCAGCCAAACCCCCGGGGGGATATCTTTCTTT

D gene: NA
clone size: few
V gene: TRBV10-1
CDR3 length: 13
J gene: TRBJ2-7
CDR3 protein: CASSDGTPYEQYF
CDR3 DNA: TGCGCCAGCAGTGACGGGACTCCCTACGAGCAGTACTTC

D gene: TRBD1
clone size: NA
V gene: TRBV5-1
CDR3 length: 14
J gene: TRBJ2-1
CDR3 protein: CASGSTGTYNEQFF
CDR3 DNA: TGCGCCAGCGGGTCGACAGGGACCTACAATGAGCAGTTCTTC

D gene: NA
clone size: NA
V gene: TRBV5-1
CDR3 length: 16
J gene: TRBJ2-7
CDR3 protein: CASSPRTDPTFYEQYF
CDR3 DNA: TGCGCCAGCAGCCCCCGGACAGATCCAACCTTCTACGAGCAGTACTTC

D gene: TRBD1
clone size: NA
V gene: TRBV19
CDR3 length: 16
J gene: TRBJ2-3
CDR3 protein: CASSMYRTGRTDTQYF
CDR3 DNA: TGTGCCAGTAGTATGTACCGGACAGGGAGGACAGATACGCAGTATTTT